This T cell receptor (beta chain) originates from a study of T cell responses to AZD1222 COVID-19 vaccine. The table came from immunoSEQ multiplex PCR; TCRdb's copy has only in-frame clones and leaves some out. The sample has roughly 160,000 clones; around 90% are singletons. Looked up from germline, CDR1 is MNHEY and CDR2 is SVGAGI. J lost 7 bases, V lost 4 bases, and 6 bases had no gene match. CDR3 length equals 14 residues. The input for sequencing was peripheral blood, taken on day 0 of AZD1222 vaccination. The rearrangement links TRBV6-5 to TRBJ2-7; 11 nucleotides line up with TRBD2. This sequence originates from an adult in good health. The CDR3 reads CASSLLAGVSEQYF. CDR3 sequence (DNA): TGTGCCAGCAGTTTACTAGCGGGGGTCTCTGAGCAGTACTTC.